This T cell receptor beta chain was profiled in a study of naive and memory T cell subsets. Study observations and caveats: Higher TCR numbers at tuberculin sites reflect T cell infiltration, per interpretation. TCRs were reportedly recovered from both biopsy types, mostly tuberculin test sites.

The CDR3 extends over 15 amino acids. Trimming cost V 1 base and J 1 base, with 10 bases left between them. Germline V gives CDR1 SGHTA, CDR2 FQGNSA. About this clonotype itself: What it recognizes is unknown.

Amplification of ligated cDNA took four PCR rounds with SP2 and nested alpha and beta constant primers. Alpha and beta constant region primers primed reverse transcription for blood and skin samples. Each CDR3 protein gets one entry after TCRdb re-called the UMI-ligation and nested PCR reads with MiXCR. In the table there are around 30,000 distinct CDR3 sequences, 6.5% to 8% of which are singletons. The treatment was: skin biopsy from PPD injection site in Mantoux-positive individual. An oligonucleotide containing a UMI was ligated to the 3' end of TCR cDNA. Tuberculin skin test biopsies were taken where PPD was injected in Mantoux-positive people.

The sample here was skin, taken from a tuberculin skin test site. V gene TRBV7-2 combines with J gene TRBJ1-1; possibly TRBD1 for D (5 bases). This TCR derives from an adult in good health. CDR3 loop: CASSLGGTTNTEAFF. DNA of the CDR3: TGTGCCAGCAGCTTAGGAGGGACCACGAACACTGAAGCTTTCTTT.